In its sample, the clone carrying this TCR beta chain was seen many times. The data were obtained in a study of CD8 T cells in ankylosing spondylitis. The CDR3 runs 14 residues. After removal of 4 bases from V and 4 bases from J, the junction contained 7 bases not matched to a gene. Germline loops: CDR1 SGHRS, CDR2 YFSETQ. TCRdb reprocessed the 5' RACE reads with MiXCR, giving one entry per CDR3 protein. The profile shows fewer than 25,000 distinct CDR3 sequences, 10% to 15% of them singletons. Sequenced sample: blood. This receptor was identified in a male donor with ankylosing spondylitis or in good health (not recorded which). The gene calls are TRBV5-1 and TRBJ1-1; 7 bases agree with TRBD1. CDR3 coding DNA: TGCGCCAGCAGCCCTGGACAGGAGCGCACTGAAGCTTTCTTT. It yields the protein CASSPGQERTEAFF.